Each of the 10 T cell receptor beta chains below was sequenced from the same sample in a study of shared clonotypes between healthy human individuals. This table comes from immunoSEQ multiplex PCR, and its TCRdb copy is limited to in-frame clones, with some not included. The sample carries millions of clones, 90% to 95% recorded once. Sequences were obtained from naive CD4+ T cells from PBMCs. Subset here: CD45RA+ positively selected. These receptors came from a young man in good health. Some clones in this sample may be carry-over from other donors' samples.

The chain is built from TRBV7-9 and TRBJ2-5; D remains ambiguous. V was trimmed by 5 bases and J by 2 bases, leaving 15 bases between them. CDR1 and CDR2 (germline): SEHNR, FQNEAQ (reference sequence). There are 15 residues in the CDR3. The CDR3 bases are TGTGCCAGCAGCCGGCAGCCCTCTAAGCAAGAGACCCAGTACTTC. It specifies CASSRQPSKQETQYF.

The CDR3 DNA reads as TGCGCCAGCAGTTCCACCGTGGGACAGATTAACTATGGCTACACCTTC. Amino acids: CASSSTVGQINYGYTF. The chain has TRBV5-1 and TRBJ1-2; 7 bases are a match to TRBD1. CDR3 length: 16 amino acids. Germline V gene sequence: CDR1 SGHRS, CDR2 YFSETQ. The ends lost 5 bases at V and 1 base at J; junction bases unmatched: 11.

J is TRBJ1-2 and V is TRBV28; unclear D gene. The length of the CDR3 is 14 residues. Germline lookup yields CDR1 MDHEN and CDR2 SYDVKM. Trimming pared 6 bases from V and 2 bases from J, leaving 13 bases between. CDR3 bases: TGTGCCAGCAGCACCGTAGGGCAGAACTATGGCTACACCTTC. Amino acid sequence: CASSTVGQNYGYTF.

The chain recombines TRBV5-1 with TRBJ1-1; D uncertain. Germline V gene sequence: CDR1 SGHRS, CDR2 YFSETQ. The CDR3 is 16 amino acids. V lost 5 bases and J lost 1, with 18 bases in between. The CDR3 DNA reads as TGCGCCAGCAGTCCTCCCTCCTTGGAGGCGAACACTGAAGCTTTCTTT. Translation: CASSPPSLEANTEAFF.

The J gene is TRBJ2-3, the V gene TRBV9; 9 bases fit TRBD1. V shed 4 bases, J shed 2 bases, and the junction held 5 bases outside the gene matches. From germline, CDR1 is SGDLS and CDR2 YYNGEE. The CDR3 consists of 15 residues. As DNA, the CDR3 is TGTGCCAGCAGCATAGACAGGGGGGCCACAGATACGCAGTATTTT. Its translation: CASSIDRGATDTQYF. Complete variable domain (other parts from reference TRBV9 and TRBJ2-3): DSGVTQTPKHLITATGQRVTLRCSPRSGDLSVYWYQQSLDQGLQFLIQYYNGEERAKGNILERFSAQQFPDLHSELNLSSLELGDSALYFCASSIDRGATDTQYFGPGTRLTVL.

The V gene is TRBV4-2, the J gene TRBJ2-7, with a weak D call TRBD2 (5 bases). V was pared by 0 bases and J by 3 bases, with 12 bases between. From germline, CDR1 is LGHNA and CDR2 YNFKEQ. The CDR3 runs to 15 residues. CDR3: CASSQDGRASYEQYF. The CDR3 region has the DNA TGTGCCAGCAGCCAAGATGGGCGGGCTAGCTACGAGCAGTACTTC.

The gene calls are TRBV28 and TRBJ2-7, with 10 nucleotides matching TRBD2. Germline-derived CDR1 and CDR2 are MDHEN and SYDVKM. The ends lost 5 bases at V and 2 bases at J; junction bases unmatched: 6. The CDR3 has 15 amino acids. CDR3 nucleotide sequence: TGTGCCAGCAGTAATAGCGGGAGGCCTCCCTACGAGCAGTACTTC. It yields the protein CASSNSGRPPYEQYF.

The rearrangement joins TRBV6-1 to TRBJ1-5; D may be TRBD1 (6 bases). Germline V gene lookup returns CDR1 MNHNS and CDR2 SASEGT. V lost 4 bases to trimming and J lost 4 bases, with 11 bases between them. The CDR3 is 14 residues long. The CDR3 loop reads CASSAEGGNQPQHF. CDR3 sequence (DNA): TGTGCCAGCAGTGCCGAGGGGGGGAATCAGCCCCAGCATTTT.

The V and J genes are TRBV29-1 and TRBJ1-2; D remains unclear. The germline gives CDR1 SQVTM, CDR2 ANQGSEA. Trimming cost V 6 bases and J 8 bases, with 13 bases left between them. The CDR3 is made up of 11 amino acids. This CDR3 reads CSVLSTPGYTF. The CDR3 nucleotides are TGCAGCGTCCTAAGCACCCCCGGCTACACCTTC.

The chain employs TRBV19 and TRBJ2-1; D assignment may be TRBD1 or TRBD2 (6 bases each). The CDR3 covers 16 residues. The ends were cut back, 4 bases at V and 8 bases at J, with 21 bases in the middle. Germline loops: CDR1 LNHDA, CDR2 SQIVND (reference sequence). The CDR3 spells CASSNPRVGGLDEQFF. The CDR3 DNA is TGTGCCAGTAGTAACCCGAGGGTGGGGGGCTTAGATGAGCAGTTCTTC.